This T cell receptor beta chain was identified during a study of cytomegalovirus exposure and HLA in healthy donors. Background on the study: Later analysis reported that the approximately 110 validation repertoires shared the platform of the roughly 630 first-cohort repertoires.

Trimming left V 0 bases short and J 5 bases short, with 15 bases between. The length of the CDR3 is 16 residues. CDR1 is SGHRS, CDR2 YFSETQ, per germline. The donors were members of the validation cohort, which comprised 90 to 150 subjects and was separate from the first cohort of 666 subjects. Libraries were prepared by immunoSEQ multiplex PCR; TCRdb keeps only in-frame clonotypes and omits some of them. The sample has 160,000 or so clones, 86% seen once; the top ten hold under 3.5%. Points on this clone: Its matching antigen is unknown.

General study findings and limits: Rare sequences made up most TCRs, while some public TCRs were found in many donors. The authors enumerated 180 or so TCR beta chains as linked to cytomegalovirus.

The receptor comes from a man younger than 30 in good health and CMV-seropositive. The chain links TRBV5-1 to TRBJ2-1; D perhaps matches TRBD2 (5 bases). The sequenced material came from PBMCs. CDR3 loop: CASSLVGGFTDNEQFF. CDR3 coding DNA: TGCGCCAGCAGCTTGGTTGGAGGATTTACCGACAATGAGCAGTTCTTC.